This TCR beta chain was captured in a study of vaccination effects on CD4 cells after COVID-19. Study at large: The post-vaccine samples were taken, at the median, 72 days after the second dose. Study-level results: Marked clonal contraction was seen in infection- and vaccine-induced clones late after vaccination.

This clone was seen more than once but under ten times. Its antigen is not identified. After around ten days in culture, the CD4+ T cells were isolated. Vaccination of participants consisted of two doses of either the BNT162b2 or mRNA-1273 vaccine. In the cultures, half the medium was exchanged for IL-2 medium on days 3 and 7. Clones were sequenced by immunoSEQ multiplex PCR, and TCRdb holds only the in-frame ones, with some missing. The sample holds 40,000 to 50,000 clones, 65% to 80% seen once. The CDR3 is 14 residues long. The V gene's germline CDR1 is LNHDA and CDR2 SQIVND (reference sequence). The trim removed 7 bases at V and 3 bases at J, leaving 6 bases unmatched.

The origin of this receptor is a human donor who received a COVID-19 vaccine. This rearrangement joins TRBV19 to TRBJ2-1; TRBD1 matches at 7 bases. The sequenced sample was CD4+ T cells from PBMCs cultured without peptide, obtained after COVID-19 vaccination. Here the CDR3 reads CASTSDRFYNEQFF. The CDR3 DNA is TGTGCCAGTACCTCGGACAGGTTCTACAATGAGCAGTTCTTC.